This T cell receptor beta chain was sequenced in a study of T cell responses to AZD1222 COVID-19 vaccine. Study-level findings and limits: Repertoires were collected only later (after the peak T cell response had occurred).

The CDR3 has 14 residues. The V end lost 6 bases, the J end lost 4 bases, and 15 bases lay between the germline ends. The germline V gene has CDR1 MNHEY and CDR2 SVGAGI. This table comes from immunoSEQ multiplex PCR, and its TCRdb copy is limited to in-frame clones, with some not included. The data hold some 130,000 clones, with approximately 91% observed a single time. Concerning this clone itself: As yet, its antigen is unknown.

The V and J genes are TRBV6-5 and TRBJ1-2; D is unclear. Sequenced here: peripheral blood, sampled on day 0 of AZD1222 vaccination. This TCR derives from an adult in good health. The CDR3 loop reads CASRTGGQPYGYTF. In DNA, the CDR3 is TGTGCCAGCAGAACGGGAGGGCAGCCCTATGGCTACACCTTC.